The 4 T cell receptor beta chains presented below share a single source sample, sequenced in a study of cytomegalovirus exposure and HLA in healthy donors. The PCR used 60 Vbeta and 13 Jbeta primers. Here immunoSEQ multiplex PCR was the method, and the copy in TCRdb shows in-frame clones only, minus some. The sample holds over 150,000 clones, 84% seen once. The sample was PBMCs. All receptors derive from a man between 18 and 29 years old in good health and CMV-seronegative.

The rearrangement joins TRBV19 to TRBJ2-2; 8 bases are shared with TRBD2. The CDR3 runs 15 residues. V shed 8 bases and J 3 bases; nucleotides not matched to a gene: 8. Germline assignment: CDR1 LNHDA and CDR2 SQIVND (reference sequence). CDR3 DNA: TGTGCCAGTCGCATGGGGACTAGAGACACCGGGGAGCTGTTTTTT. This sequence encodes CASRMGTRDTGELFF.

In DNA form, the CDR3 reads TGTGCCACCAGCACACAGTCATATGGCTACACCTTC. Protein product: CATSTQSYGYTF. This chain links TRBV15 with TRBJ1-2; no reliable D call. The CDR3 runs 12 residues. V lost 4 bases and J 5 bases, leaving 8 bases between the germline ends. Germline V gene data show CDR1 as LNHNV and CDR2 as YYDKDF (reference sequence).

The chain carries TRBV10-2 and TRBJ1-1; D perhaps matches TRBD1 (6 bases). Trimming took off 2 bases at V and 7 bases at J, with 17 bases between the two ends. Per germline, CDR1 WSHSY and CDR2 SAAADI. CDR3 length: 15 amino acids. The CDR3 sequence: CASSERTGSDGEAFF. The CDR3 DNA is TGCGCCAGCAGTGAGAGAACAGGGTCGGATGGTGAAGCTTTCTTT.

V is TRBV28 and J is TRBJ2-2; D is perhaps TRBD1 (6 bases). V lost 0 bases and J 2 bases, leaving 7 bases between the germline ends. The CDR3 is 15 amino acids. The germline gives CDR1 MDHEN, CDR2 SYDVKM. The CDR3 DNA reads TGTGCCAGCAGTTTATGGGACAGCAACACCGGGGAGCTGTTTTTT. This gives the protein CASSLWDSNTGELFF.